The 21 T cell receptor beta chains below come from one sample, sequenced in a study of cytomegalovirus exposure and HLA in healthy donors. The PCR was carried out with 60 Vbeta primers and 13 Jbeta primers. TCRdb's copy holds only in-frame clones and misses some; the assay was immunoSEQ multiplex PCR. The profile shows around 130,000 clones, roughly four fifths of them singletons. Sequenced sample: PBMCs. All receptors derive from a woman between 35 and 50 years old in good health and CMV-seropositive.

This clone has a handful of counts. At one end the junction does not follow the germline gene, possibly because of a read error. The chain is built from TRBV5-4 and TRBJ2-3; 7 bases line up with TRBD2. CDR1 SGHNT and CDR2 YYREEE come from the germline V gene (reference sequence). The CDR3 contains 14 residues. The CDR3 DNA sequence: TGCGCCAGCAGCCAGTTCAACTTCGGGGGGACGCAGTATTTT. Its protein product is CASSQFNFGGTQYF. The full variable domain, in which reference TRBV5-4 and TRBJ2-3 provide the parts outside the CDR3, is ETGVTQSPTHLIKTRGQQVTLRCSSQSGHNTVSWYQQALGQGPQFIFQYYREEENGRGNFPPRFSGLQFPNYSSELNVNALELDDSALYLCASSQFNFGGTQYFGPGTRLTVL.

The rearrangement uses TRBV29-1 and TRBJ2-5; no firm D call. CDR3 length: 10 residues. The V and J ends lost 6 bases and 2 bases respectively, with 4 bases between them. Looked up from germline, CDR1 is SQVTM and CDR2 is ANQGSEA. In DNA, the CDR3 is TGCAGCGTAACTCAAGAGACCCAGTACTTC. Encoded protein: CSVTQETQYF.

The table lists this clone with a few counts. This chain joins TRBV7-8 and TRBJ1-2; TRBD1 matches 8 bases. CDR1 and CDR2 from the germline V gene are SGHVS and FQNEAQ. The CDR3 runs 16 residues. Trimming took 3 bases from V and 0 from J; bases not matched to a gene: 6. The CDR3 loop is CASSFLRTGSNYGYTF. CDR3 bases: TGTGCCAGCAGCTTTCTCAGGACAGGGTCTAACTATGGCTACACCTTC.

This clone was counted a single time. The V call is TRBV6-1, the J call TRBJ1-2; 7 bases line up with TRBD1. Germline values: CDR1 MNHNS, CDR2 SASEGT. V lost 2 bases, J lost 4 bases, and 10 bases stayed unmatched. The CDR3 runs 16 residues. The CDR3 region is CASSEYGQVSIYGYTF. The CDR3 DNA reads TGTGCCAGCAGTGAATATGGACAGGTTTCGATCTATGGCTACACCTTC.

V is TRBV28 and J is TRBJ2-3; D not certain. V was trimmed by 2 bases and J by 6 bases, leaving 12 bases between them. The CDR3 is 14 amino acids. CDR1 and CDR2 from the germline V gene are MDHEN and SYDVKM. The CDR3 loop is CASSLTISWDTQYF. The CDR3 DNA reads TGTGCCAGCAGTTTAACTATTAGTTGGGATACGCAGTATTTT.

This chain connects TRBV6-5 to TRBJ2-7; 7 bases line up with TRBD1. The V and J ends lost 2 bases and 2 bases, in that order; junction bases with no gene match: 0. Per the germline V gene, CDR1 is MNHEY and CDR2 is SVGAGI. This CDR3 comprises 13 residues. Here the CDR3 reads CASSYTGAYEQYF. In DNA, the CDR3 is TGTGCCAGCAGTTACACAGGGGCCTACGAGCAGTACTTC.

The chain combines TRBV2 with TRBJ1-5; D is undetermined. The germline V gene encodes CDR1 SNHLY and CDR2 FYNNEI. Trimming stripped 8 bases from V and 4 bases from J, with 15 bases between. This CDR3 spans 14 amino acids. The CDR3 sequence is CASFAGLLNQPQHF. For the CDR3, the DNA is TGTGCCAGCTTCGCGGGCCTCTTGAATCAGCCCCAGCATTTT.

This chain joins TRBV7-9 and TRBJ1-2; D might be TRBD1 (5 bases). The germline V and J ends were trimmed by 1 base and 2 bases, with 8 bases remaining between them. The CDR3 runs to 14 residues. Looked up from germline, CDR1 is SEHNR and CDR2 is FQNEAQ (reference sequence). CDR3 sequence: CASSLVGPNYGYTF. The DNA for the CDR3 is TGTGCCAGCAGCTTAGTGGGGCCCAACTATGGCTACACCTTC.

This clone was picked up a small number of times. The genes are TRBV18 and TRBJ2-4; 7 bases map to TRBD1. Trimming at V came to 6 bases and at J to 1 base, leaving 9 bases not matched to a gene. Germline-derived CDR1 and CDR2 are KGHSH and LQKENI. The CDR3 spans 16 residues. CDR3 region: CASSQTGAGAKNIQYF. The CDR3 region has the DNA TGTGCCAGCTCGCAAACAGGGGCCGGGGCCAAAAACATTCAGTACTTC.

This clone was seen only a few times. The chain is built from TRBV5-1 and TRBJ1-5, with TRBD1 matching over 8 bases. The CDR3 contains 15 residues. The J segment lost 3 bases and the V segment lost 4 bases, leaving 6 bases of the junction unmatched. CDR1 SGHRS and CDR2 YFSETQ come from the germline V gene. The CDR3 DNA follows: TGCGCCAGCAGCCTCAGGACAGGGCTCAATCAGCCCCAGCATTTT. The encoded protein is CASSLRTGLNQPQHF.

This rearrangement joins TRBV19 to TRBJ1-2; 8 bases fit TRBD1. Germline-derived CDR1 and CDR2 are LNHDA and SQIVND (reference sequence). The V and J ends lost 5 bases and 4 bases, in that order; junction bases with no gene match: 15. The CDR3 contains 17 residues. Here the CDR3 reads CASSPTGQGGSSYGYTF. The CDR3 DNA reads TGTGCCAGTAGTCCGACAGGACAGGGAGGAAGTAGCTATGGCTACACCTTC.

The chain employs TRBV29-1 and TRBJ2-1, with TRBD2 as a possible D gene (5 bases). The length of the CDR3 is 16 residues. The germline CDR1 and CDR2 sequences are SQVTM and ANQGSEA. V lost 0 bases to trimming and J lost 7 bases, with 19 bases between them. The CDR3 loop reads CSVEDRASSGRNEQFF. The CDR3 DNA is TGCAGCGTTGAAGATCGGGCTAGCAGTGGAAGGAATGAGCAGTTCTTC.

The rearrangement links TRBV9 to TRBJ1-3, with TRBD1 as a possible D gene (5 bases). Germline CDR1 is SGDLS and CDR2 is YYNGEE. CDR3 length: 14 amino acids. V was clipped by 0 bases and J by 4 bases, with 8 bases between them. CDR3 nucleotide sequence: TGTGCCAGCAGCGTAGAGACAGTCGGAAACACCATATATTTT. Protein: CASSVETVGNTIYF.

This chain connects TRBV7-2 to TRBJ1-1, with D perhaps matching TRBD1 (6 bases). CDR3 length equals 14 residues. Trimming stripped 4 bases from V and 5 bases from J, with 14 bases between. Germline V gene data show CDR1 as SGHTA and CDR2 as FQGNSA. The CDR3 DNA reads TGTGCCAGCAGCTCTTACAGGGAACTAACTGAAGCTTTCTTT. It is translated as CASSSYRELTEAFF.

This clone turned up a few times. The rearrangement uses TRBV2 and TRBJ1-1; 9 bases match TRBD1. Germline loops: CDR1 SNHLY, CDR2 FYNNEI. This CDR3 has 15 amino acids. J lost 3 bases, V lost 6 bases, and 8 bases had no gene match. In DNA form, the CDR3 reads TGTGCCAGCAGGGGTAAACGGACAGGGGACACTGAAGCTTTCTTT. The encoded protein is CASRGKRTGDTEAFF. The variable domain in full, with the rest retrieved from reference TRBV2 and TRBJ1-1, is EPEVTQTPSHQVTQMGQEVILRCVPISNHLYFYWYRQILGQKVEFLVSFYNNEISEKSEIFDDQFSVERPDGSNFTLKIRSTKLEDSAMYFCASRGKRTGDTEAFFGQGTRLTVV.

The V gene is TRBV27, the J gene TRBJ2-3; 12 bases are shared with TRBD2. The CDR3 sequence is 17 residues long. With V trimmed by 3 bases and J by 0 bases, 4 bases remained unmatched. The germline V gene encodes CDR1 MNHEY and CDR2 SMNVEV (reference sequence). The CDR3 loop is CASSFGLAGGSTDTQYF. In DNA form, the CDR3 reads TGTGCCAGCAGTTTTGGGCTAGCGGGGGGGAGCACAGATACGCAGTATTTT.

The chain combines TRBV5-1 with TRBJ2-7; the match to TRBD2 covers 13 bases. V gave up 4 bases and J gave up 7 bases; unmatched junction bases: 17. Germline-derived CDR1 and CDR2 are SGHRS and YFSETQ. The CDR3 totals 18 residues. The CDR3 here is CASSQTPSTSGGSGEQYF. CDR3 nucleotides: TGCGCCAGCAGCCAAACCCCTTCGACTAGCGGGGGGTCGGGTGAGCAGTACTTC.

The genes are TRBV5-1 and TRBJ2-1, with TRBD2 identical over 15 bases. V was clipped by 4 bases and J by 8 bases; unmatched bases: 7. This CDR3 spans 16 amino acids. Germline values: CDR1 SGHRS, CDR2 YFSETQ. CDR3 nucleotides: TGCGCCAGCAGCATGGGGGGACTAGCGGGGGGCCATGAGCAGTTCTTC. This sequence encodes CASSMGGLAGGHEQFF.

The rearrangement uses TRBV12-1 and TRBJ2-7; TRBD1, the D gene given by the table, was not confirmed from the DNA. TRBV12-1 is assigned pseudogene status. CDR3 length: 15 amino acids. The DNA for the CDR3 is TGTGCCAGCAGCTTCCCGGGACAGGGGGCCTACGAGCAGTACTTC. Its protein is CASSFPGQGAYEQYF.

The genes are TRBV5-1 and TRBJ1-1; D might be TRBD1 (6 bases). CDR1 is SGHRS and CDR2 is YFSETQ in the germline V gene. This CDR3 region has 17 residues. The V and J ends lost 1 base and 1 base respectively, with 17 bases between them. The CDR3, as DNA: TGCGCCAGCAGCTTGTCTACCTCCTTAGGGGGGAACACTGAAGCTTTCTTT. It codes for CASSLSTSLGGNTEAFF. Drawing the rest from reference TRBV5-1 and TRBJ1-1, the complete variable domain is KAGVTQTPRYLIKTRGQQVTLSCSPISGHRSVSWYQQTPGQGLQFLFEYFSETQRNKGNFPGRFSGRQFSNSRSEMNVSTLELGDSALYLCASSLSTSLGGNTEAFFGQGTRLTVV.

In this sample, this clone turned up a few times. The chain recombines TRBV2 with TRBJ2-3, with TRBD1 matching over 7 bases. The CDR3 loop spans 16 amino acids. The V gene's germline CDR1 is SNHLY and CDR2 FYNNEI. After removal of 3 bases from V and 6 bases from J, the junction contained 12 bases not matched to a gene. The CDR3 DNA reads TGTGCCAGCAGTGAGACCGGGACAGTCTTGATGGATACGCAGTATTTT. Translated, it gives CASSETGTVLMDTQYF.